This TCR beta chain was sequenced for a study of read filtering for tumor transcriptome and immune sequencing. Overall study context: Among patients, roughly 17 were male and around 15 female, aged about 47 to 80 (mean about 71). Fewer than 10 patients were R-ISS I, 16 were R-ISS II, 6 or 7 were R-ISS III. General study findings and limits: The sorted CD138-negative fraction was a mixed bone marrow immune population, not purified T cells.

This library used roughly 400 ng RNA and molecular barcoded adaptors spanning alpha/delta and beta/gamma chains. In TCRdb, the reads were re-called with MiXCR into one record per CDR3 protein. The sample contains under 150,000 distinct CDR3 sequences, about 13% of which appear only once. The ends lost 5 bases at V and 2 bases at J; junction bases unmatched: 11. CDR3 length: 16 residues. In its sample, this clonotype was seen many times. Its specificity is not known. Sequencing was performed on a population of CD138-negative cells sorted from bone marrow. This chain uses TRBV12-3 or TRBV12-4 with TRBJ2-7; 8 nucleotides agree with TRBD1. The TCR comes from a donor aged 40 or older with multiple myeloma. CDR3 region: CASSQGQGPPAYEQYF. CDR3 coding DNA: TGTGCCAGCAGTCAAGGACAGGGTCCCCCAGCCTACGAGCAGTACTTC.